A selection of T cell receptor beta chains follows, all from one sample in a study of T cells in localized non-small cell lung cancer. Profiled with immunoSEQ multiplex PCR; TCRdb holds only in-frame clones, not every one. The repertoire holds fewer than 25,000 clones, with around 90% as singletons. The source was peripheral blood, collected before any cancer treatment. The receptor source for this set is a woman aged 40 to 75 with stage I lung adenocarcinoma. CDR3s include the opening cysteine and the closing phenylalanine or tryptophan. A D gene is named only where the DNA matches it firmly. Clone size is not always given. Where it is, it says once, few, many or a class for expanded clones.

clone_size j_call d_call v_call cdr3_length cdr3_nt cdr3_aa
. TRBJ1-1 . TRBV11-2 12 TGTGCCAGCAGCCTAATTAACACTGAAGCTTTCTTT CASSLINTEAFF
. TRBJ2-5 TRBD2 TRBV2 16 TGTGCCAGCAGTGATGCACTAGCGGGAGGGGCGGAGACCCAGTACTTC CASSDALAGGAETQYF
. TRBJ2-3 . TRBV4-2 15 TGTGCCAGCAGCCAAGGTTTCGGGGTGACAGATACGCAGTATTTT CASSQGFGVTDTQYF
once TRBJ1-1 . TRBV27 15 TGTGCCAGCAGTTTAGGATTCGGGCCGAACACTGAAGCTTTCTTT CASSLGFGPNTEAFF
once TRBJ2-3 TRBD2 TRBV7-2 16 TGTGCCAGCAGCTTACTGGGACTAGCGGGAGGGGGTACGCAGTATTTT CASSLLGLAGGGTQYF
. TRBJ1-2 . TRBV4-1 14 TGCGCCAGCAGCCACTTCGGAAAGCAGTATGGCTACACCTTC CASSHFGKQYGYTF
. TRBJ1-1 TRBD1 TRBV5-1 16 TGCGCCAGCAGCCCCGACAGGGGGCGAAGGGGCACTGAAGCTTTCTTT CASSPDRGRRGTEAFF
few TRBJ2-7 . TRBV6-6 11 TGTGCCAGCAGTCCCTTATACGAGCAGTACTTC CASSPLYEQYF
once TRBJ2-5 . TRBV14 13 TGTGCCAGCAGCCGGAGGCCCGAAGAGACCCAGTACTTC CASSRRPEETQYF
once TRBJ2-3 TRBD2 TRBV2 14 TGTGCCAGGGCGACTAGCGGGAGCCCAGATACGCAGTATTTT CARATSGSPDTQYF
. TRBJ2-7 TRBD2 TRBV18 14 TGTGCCAGCTCACGTAGCGGGAAGTCCTACGAGCAGTACTTC CASSRSGKSYEQYF
. TRBJ2-7 . TRBV29-1 13 TGCAGCGTTGGCCTAACTAGGGGGTCCGAGCAGTACTTC CSVGLTRGSEQYF
. TRBJ1-2 TRBD1 TRBV7-6 17 TGTGCCAGCAGCTGTAGACAGGGAGGAGGGTTTAACTATGGCTACACCTTC CASSCRQGGGFNYGYTF
. TRBJ2-5 . TRBV6-6 13 TGTGCCAGCAGTCTGGACGAGCAAGAGACCCAGTACTTC CASSLDEQETQYF
. TRBJ2-2 TRBD2 TRBV5-4 16 TGTGCCAGCGGAGGAGGACTAGCCCGTAACACCGGGGAGCTGTTTTTT CASGGGLARNTGELFF
. TRBJ2-1 . TRBV11-3 13 TGTGCCAGCAGCTCCTACGGGGGGCATGAGCAGTTCTTC CASSSYGGHEQFF
. TRBJ2-7 . TRBV18 14 TGTGCCAGCTCACCAGGGCTCCAATCCTACGAGCAGTACTTC CASSPGLQSYEQYF
. TRBJ1-6 . TRBV4-1 16 TGCGCCAGCAGCCAATCTAGGGGAGGGGATAATTCACCCCTCCACTTT CASSQSRGGDNSPLHF
. TRBJ2-2 . TRBV13 15 TGTGCCAGCAGGGTCAGGGCCACGAACACCGGGGAGCTGTTTTTT CASRVRATNTGELFF
once TRBJ2-7 . TRBV4-2 13 TGTGCCAGCAGTCGAGATACAGGCTACGAGCAGTACTTC CASSRDTGYEQYF
. TRBJ2-1 . TRBV9 13 TGTGCCAGCAGCGTAGCTACGCAGAATGAGCAGTTCTTC CASSVATQNEQFF
. TRBJ2-1 . TRBV5-1 16 TGCGCCAGCAGCCCTATCGAATGGAGCGTGAGTAATGAGCAGTTCTTC CASSPIEWSVSNEQFF
. TRBJ2-7 TRBD1 TRBV10-2 13 TGCGCCAGCAGTGAACAGGGGTCGGTCGAGCAGTACTTC CASSEQGSVEQYF
. TRBJ1-2 TRBD1 TRBV18 14 TGTGCCAGCTCACCTGGGGACAGGGTAAATGGCTACACCTTC CASSPGDRVNGYTF
. TRBJ1-1 . TRBV19 13 TGTGCCAGTAGTATTGGCAGGGTGACTGAAGCTTTCTTT CASSIGRVTEAFF
. TRBJ2-1 . TRBV20-1 11 TGCAGTGCTAGGAATTCCAATGAGCAGTTCTTC CSARNSNEQFF
once TRBJ2-7 TRBD2 TRBV2 13 TGTGCCAGCAGTGTAGCGGGAGGGTACGAGCAGTACTTC CASSVAGGYEQYF
. TRBJ2-7 . TRBV7-9 12 TGTGCCAGCAGCTTGGGGGGTTCCGAGCAGTACTTC CASSLGGSEQYF
. TRBJ1-5 . TRBV27 13 TGTGCCAGCACTTCGGGGACAAATCAGCCCCAGCATTTT CASTSGTNQPQHF
. TRBJ1-2 TRBD1 TRBV6-1 13 TGTGCCAGCAGTGAACGGGACAGCTATGGCTACACCTTC CASSERDSYGYTF
. TRBJ2-2 . TRBV5-1 14 TGCGCCAGCAGCTTGTTCGGCGACACCGGGGAGCTGTTTTTT CASSLFGDTGELFF
few TRBJ1-3 TRBD1 TRBV9 16 TGTGCCAGCAGTCCCCGAGGGGGCGACTCTGGAAACACCATATATTTT CASSPRGGDSGNTIYF
once TRBJ2-5 . TRBV28 14 TGTGCCAGCAGTTTGACCGGAGTCCAAGAGACCCAGTACTTC CASSLTGVQETQYF
. TRBJ1-5 . TRBV4-1 17 TGCGCCAGCAGCCAAGATTGGAGGTCTTCCCGGGATCAGCCCCAGCATTTT CASSQDWRSSRDQPQHF
. TRBJ2-2 TRBD2 TRBV28 17 TGTGCCAGCAAGGGGACTAGCGGGACCCATCATGCCGGGGAGCTGTTTTTT CASKGTSGTHHAGELFF
. TRBJ2-3 . TRBV4-2 11 TGTGCCAGCAGCCATGCAGATACGCAGTATTTT CASSHADTQYF
. TRBJ2-1 . TRBV28 11 TGTGCCAGCAGTTTGGTGGATGAGCAGTTCTTC CASSLVDEQFF
few TRBJ2-1 TRBD2 TRBV5-1 15 TGCGCCAGCAGCTTGGGGACTAGCGGAACCAATGAGCAGTTCTTC CASSLGTSGTNEQFF
once TRBJ2-1 . TRBV11-3 15 TGTGCCAGCAGCCCCCGGGGCCCTGACTACAATGAGCAGTTCTTC CASSPRGPDYNEQFF
. TRBJ2-7 TRBD2 TRBV6-5 15 TGTGCCAGCACCATAGGCGGGGGGGAAGGCTACGAGCAGTACTTC CASTIGGGEGYEQYF
. TRBJ1-5 . TRBV7-2 15 TGTGCCAGCAGTCGGGACGGGGACGGCAACTCGCCCCAGCATTTT CASSRDGDGNSPQHF
. TRBJ1-6 . TRBV18 17 TGTGCCAGCTCACCTATTGTCGGGACCCGAGATAATTCACCCCTCCACTTT CASSPIVGTRDNSPLHF
. TRBJ1-5 . TRBV10-3 14 TGTGCCATCAGCCCGGGGGATAGCAATCAGCCCCAGCATTTT CAISPGDSNQPQHF
. TRBJ2-1 TRBD2 TRBV7-3 16 TGTGCCAGCAGCTTAGGTTCGGGGGGATCCTACAATGAGCAGTTCTTC CASSLGSGGSYNEQFF
. TRBJ2-7 TRBD2 TRBV6-5 15 TGTGCCAGCAGTGCCTCTAGCGGGAAGACCTACGAGCAGTACTTC CASSASSGKTYEQYF
. TRBJ1-2 . TRBV7-9 16 TGTGCCAGCAGCCCCGGGGGTGCAGGGGCGAACTATGGCTACACCTTC CASSPGGAGANYGYTF